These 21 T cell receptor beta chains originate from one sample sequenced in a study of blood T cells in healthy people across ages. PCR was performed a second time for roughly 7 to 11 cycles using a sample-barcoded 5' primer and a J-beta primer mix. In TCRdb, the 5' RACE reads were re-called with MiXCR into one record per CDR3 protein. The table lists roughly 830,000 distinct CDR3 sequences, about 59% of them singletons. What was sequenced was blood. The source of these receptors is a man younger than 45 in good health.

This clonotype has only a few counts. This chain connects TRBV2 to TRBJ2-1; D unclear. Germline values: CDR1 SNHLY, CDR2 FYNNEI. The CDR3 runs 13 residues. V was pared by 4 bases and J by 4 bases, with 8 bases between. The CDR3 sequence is CASSVGPYNEQFF. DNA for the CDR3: TGTGCCAGCAGTGTTGGGCCTTACAATGAGCAGTTCTTC.

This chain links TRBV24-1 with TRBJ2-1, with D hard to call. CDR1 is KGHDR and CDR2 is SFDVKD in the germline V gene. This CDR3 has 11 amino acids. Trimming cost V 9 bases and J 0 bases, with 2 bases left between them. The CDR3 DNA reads TGTGCCACCGACTCCTACAATGAGCAGTTCTTC. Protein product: CATDSYNEQFF.

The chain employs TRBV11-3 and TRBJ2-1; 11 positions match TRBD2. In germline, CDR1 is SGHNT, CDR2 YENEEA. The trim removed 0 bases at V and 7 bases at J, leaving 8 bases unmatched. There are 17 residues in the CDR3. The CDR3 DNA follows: TGTGCCAGCAGCTTAGAGGTGGCTAGCGGGGGGCAAAATGAGCAGTTCTTC. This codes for CASSLEVASGGQNEQFF.

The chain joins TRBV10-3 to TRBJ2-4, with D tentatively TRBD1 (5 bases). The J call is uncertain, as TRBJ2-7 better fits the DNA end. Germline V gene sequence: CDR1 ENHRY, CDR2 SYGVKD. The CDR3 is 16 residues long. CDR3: CAISEPQGRQAYEQYF. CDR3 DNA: TGTGCCATCAGTGAGCCTCAGGGTCGGCAAGCCTACGAGCAGTACTTC.

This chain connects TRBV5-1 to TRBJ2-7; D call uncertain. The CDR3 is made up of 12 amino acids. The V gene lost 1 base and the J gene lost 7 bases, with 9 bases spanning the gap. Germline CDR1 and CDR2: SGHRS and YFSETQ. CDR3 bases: TGCGCCAGCAGCTTGCCCCCTAGAGAGCAGTACTTC. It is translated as CASSLPPREQYF.

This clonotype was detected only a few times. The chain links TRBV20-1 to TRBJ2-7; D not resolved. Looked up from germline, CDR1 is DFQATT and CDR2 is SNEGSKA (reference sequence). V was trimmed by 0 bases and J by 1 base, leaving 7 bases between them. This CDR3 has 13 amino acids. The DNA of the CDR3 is TGCAGTGCTAGAGAACAGCTTTCCTACGAGCAGTACTTC. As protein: CSAREQLSYEQYF.

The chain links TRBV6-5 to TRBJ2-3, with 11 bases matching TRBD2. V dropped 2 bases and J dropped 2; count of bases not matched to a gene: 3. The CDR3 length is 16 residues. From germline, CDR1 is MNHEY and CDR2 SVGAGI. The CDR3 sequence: CASSYPSGGFTDTQYF. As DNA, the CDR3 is TGTGCCAGCAGTTACCCTAGCGGGGGGTTCACAGATACGCAGTATTTT.

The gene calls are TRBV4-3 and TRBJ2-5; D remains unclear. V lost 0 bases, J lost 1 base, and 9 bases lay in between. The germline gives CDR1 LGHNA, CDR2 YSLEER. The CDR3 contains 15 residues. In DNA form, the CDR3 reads TGCGCCAGCAGCCAAGACGTCTCCATCCAAGAGACCCAGTACTTC. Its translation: CASSQDVSIQETQYF.

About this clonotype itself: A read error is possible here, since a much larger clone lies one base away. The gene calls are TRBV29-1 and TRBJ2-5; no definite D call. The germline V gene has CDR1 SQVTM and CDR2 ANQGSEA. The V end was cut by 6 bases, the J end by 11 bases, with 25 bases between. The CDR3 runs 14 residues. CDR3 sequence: CSVLVGFQAPRQYF. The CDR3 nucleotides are TGCAGCGTCTTAGTTGGTTTTCAGGCCCCGAGGCAGTACTTC.

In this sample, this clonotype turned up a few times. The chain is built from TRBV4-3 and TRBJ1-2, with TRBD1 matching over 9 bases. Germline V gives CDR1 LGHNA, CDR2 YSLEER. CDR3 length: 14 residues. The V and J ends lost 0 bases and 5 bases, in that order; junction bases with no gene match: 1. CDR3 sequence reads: CASSQDGTGYGYTF. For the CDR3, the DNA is TGCGCCAGCAGCCAAGATGGGACAGGGTATGGCTACACCTTC.

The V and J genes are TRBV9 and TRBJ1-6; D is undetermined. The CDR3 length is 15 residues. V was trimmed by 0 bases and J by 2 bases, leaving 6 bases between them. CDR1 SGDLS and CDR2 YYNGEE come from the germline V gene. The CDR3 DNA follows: TGTGCCAGCAGCGTAGCGGGAACCTATAATTCACCCCTCCACTTT. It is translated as CASSVAGTYNSPLHF.

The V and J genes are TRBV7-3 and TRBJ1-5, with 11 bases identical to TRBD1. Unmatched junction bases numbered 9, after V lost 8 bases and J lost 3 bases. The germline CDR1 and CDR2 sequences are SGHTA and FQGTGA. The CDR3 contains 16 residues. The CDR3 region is CASLKGQGANNQPQHF. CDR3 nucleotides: TGTGCCAGCTTAAAAGGACAGGGGGCTAACAATCAGCCCCAGCATTTT. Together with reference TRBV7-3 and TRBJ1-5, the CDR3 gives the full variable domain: GAGVSQTPSNKVTEKGKYVELRCDPISGHTALYWYRQSLGQGPEFLIYFQGTGAADDSGLPNDRFFAVRPEGSVSTLKIQRTERGDSAVYLCASLKGQGANNQPQHFGDGTRLSIL.

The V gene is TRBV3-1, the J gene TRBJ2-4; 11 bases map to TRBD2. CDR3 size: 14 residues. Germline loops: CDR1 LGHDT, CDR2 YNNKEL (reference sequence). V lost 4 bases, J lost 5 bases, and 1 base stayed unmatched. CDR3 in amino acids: CASSPGLAENIQYF. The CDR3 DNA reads TGTGCCAGCAGCCCGGGACTAGCGGAAAACATTCAGTACTTC.

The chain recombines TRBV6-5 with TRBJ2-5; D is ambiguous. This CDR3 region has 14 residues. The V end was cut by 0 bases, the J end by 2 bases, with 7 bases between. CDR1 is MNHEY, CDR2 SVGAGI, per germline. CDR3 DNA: TGTGCCAGCAGTTACTCGAGGCAGCAAGAGACCCAGTACTTC. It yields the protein CASSYSRQQETQYF.

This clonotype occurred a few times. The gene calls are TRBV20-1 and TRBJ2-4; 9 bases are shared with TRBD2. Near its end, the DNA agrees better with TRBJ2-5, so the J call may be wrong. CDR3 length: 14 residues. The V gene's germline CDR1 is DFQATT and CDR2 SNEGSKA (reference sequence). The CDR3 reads CSASTGGGVETQYF. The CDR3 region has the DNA TGCAGTGCTAGCACCGGCGGGGGGGTTGAGACCCAGTACTTC.

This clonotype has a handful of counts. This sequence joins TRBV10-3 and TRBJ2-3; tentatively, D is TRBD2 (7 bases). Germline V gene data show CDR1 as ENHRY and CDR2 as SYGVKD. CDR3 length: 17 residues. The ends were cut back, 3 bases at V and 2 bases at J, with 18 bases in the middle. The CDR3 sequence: CAISDLRRGPSTDTQYF. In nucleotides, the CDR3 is TGTGCCATCAGTGACTTGCGGCGGGGGCCCTCCACAGATACGCAGTATTTT.

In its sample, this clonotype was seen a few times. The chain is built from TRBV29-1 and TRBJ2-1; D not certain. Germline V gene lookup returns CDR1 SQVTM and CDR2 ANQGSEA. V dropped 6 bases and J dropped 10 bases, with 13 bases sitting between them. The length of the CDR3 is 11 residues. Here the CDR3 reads CSVHTLGEQFF. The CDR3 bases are TGCAGCGTCCACACCTTGGGAGAGCAGTTCTTC.

The CDR3: CASRPNSNEQFF. The CDR3 bases are TGCGCCAGCCGGCCTAACTCCAATGAGCAGTTCTTC. J is TRBJ2-1 and V is TRBV5-1, with unresolved D. The V end lost 7 bases, the J end lost 6 bases, and 11 bases lay between the germline ends. The CDR3 has 12 amino acids. Germline lookup yields CDR1 SGHRS and CDR2 YFSETQ.

The DNA of the CDR3 is TGTGCCAGCAGCCCAATAGGGGGGCTGGGGGTGAACACTGAAGCTTTCTTT. It codes for CASSPIGGLGVNTEAFF. This chain links TRBV7-2 with TRBJ1-1, with D perhaps TRBD1 (6 bases). V lost 5 bases to trimming and J lost 0 bases, with 19 bases between them. The V gene's germline CDR1 is SGHTA and CDR2 FQGNSA. This CDR3 has 17 amino acids.

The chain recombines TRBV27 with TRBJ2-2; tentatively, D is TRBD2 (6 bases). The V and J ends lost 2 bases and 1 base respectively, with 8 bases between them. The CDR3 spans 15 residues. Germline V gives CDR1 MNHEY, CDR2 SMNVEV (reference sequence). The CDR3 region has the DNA TGTGCCAGCAGTTTAAAGGGACTGAACACCGGGGAGCTGTTTTTT. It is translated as CASSLKGLNTGELFF.

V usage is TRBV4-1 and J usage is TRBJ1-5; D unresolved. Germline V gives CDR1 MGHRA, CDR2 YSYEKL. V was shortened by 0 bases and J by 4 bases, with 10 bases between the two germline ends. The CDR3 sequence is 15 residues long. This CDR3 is CASSQDMGWNQPQHF. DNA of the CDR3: TGCGCCAGCAGCCAAGATATGGGGTGGAATCAGCCCCAGCATTTT.